This is a list of T cell receptor beta chains from one sample in a study of T cell responses to AZD1222 COVID-19 vaccine. Some clones are missing from TCRdb's copy, which holds only in-frame ones; the method was immunoSEQ multiplex PCR. The table lists around 100,000 clones, roughly 90% of them singletons, with about 8.4% in the top ten. Sequencing used peripheral blood, obtained on day 0 of AZD1222 vaccination. These receptors came from an adult in good health. CDR3s include the opening cysteine and the closing phenylalanine or tryptophan. A D gene is named only where the DNA matches it firmly. Clone size is stated in some rows and not others, as once, few, many or a class when expanded.

v_call: TRBV5-5; clone_size: -; d_call: -; j_call: TRBJ2-1; cdr3_aa: CASSLTSYEQFF; cdr3_nt: TGTGCCAGCAGCTTGACTAGCTATGAGCAGTTCTTC
v_call: TRBV4-3; clone_size: -; d_call: TRBD1; j_call: TRBJ1-2; cdr3_aa: CASSQGTGGKIYGYTF; cdr3_nt: TGCGCCAGCAGCCAAGGGACAGGGGGCAAAATCTATGGCTACACCTTC
v_call: TRBV29-1; clone_size: -; d_call: -; j_call: TRBJ1-4; cdr3_aa: CSVILGVHNEKLFF; cdr3_nt: TGCAGCGTAATCCTAGGGGTTCATAATGAAAAACTGTTTTTT
v_call: TRBV7-2; clone_size: -; d_call: -; j_call: TRBJ2-3; cdr3_aa: CASSPGSPSTDTQYF; cdr3_nt: TGTGCCAGCAGCCCCGGCAGCCCAAGCACAGATACGCAGTATTTT
v_call: TRBV19; clone_size: few; d_call: TRBD1; j_call: TRBJ2-5; cdr3_aa: CASRRQGMGGETQYF; cdr3_nt: TGTGCCAGTAGGCGACAGGGGATGGGGGGAGAGACCCAGTACTTC
v_call: TRBV4-1; clone_size: -; d_call: TRBD1; j_call: TRBJ1-5; cdr3_aa: CASSLNQGAGNQPQHF; cdr3_nt: TGCGCCAGCAGCCTCAATCAGGGGGCTGGCAATCAGCCCCAGCATTTT
v_call: TRBV6-2/TRBV6-3; clone_size: -; d_call: -; j_call: TRBJ1-5; cdr3_aa: CASSYLSTRGINQPQHF; cdr3_nt: TGTGCCAGCAGTTACTTATCAACTAGGGGGATCAATCAGCCCCAGCATTTT
v_call: TRBV19; clone_size: -; d_call: TRBD1; j_call: TRBJ1-4; cdr3_aa: CASRIDRESEKLFF; cdr3_nt: TGTGCCAGTAGGATCGACAGGGAGTCCGAAAAACTGTTTTTT
v_call: TRBV15; clone_size: -; d_call: TRBD1; j_call: TRBJ2-5; cdr3_aa: CATSSDRGKETQYF; cdr3_nt: TGTGCCACCAGCAGCGACAGGGGGAAGGAGACCCAGTACTTC
v_call: TRBV7-6; clone_size: -; d_call: -; j_call: TRBJ1-5; cdr3_aa: CASSLSTGSNQPQHF; cdr3_nt: TGTGCCAGCAGCTTAAGCACAGGTAGCAATCAGCCCCAGCATTTT
v_call: TRBV6-5; clone_size: few; d_call: -; j_call: TRBJ2-7; cdr3_aa: CASSYSSQGTGEQYF; cdr3_nt: TGTGCCAGCAGTTACTCCTCACAGGGCACTGGGGAGCAGTACTTC
v_call: TRBV29-1; clone_size: -; d_call: -; j_call: TRBJ1-1; cdr3_aa: CGGAGVNTEAFF; cdr3_nt: TGCGGTGGGGCAGGAGTGAACACTGAAGCTTTCTTT
v_call: TRBV2; clone_size: -; d_call: -; j_call: TRBJ2-7; cdr3_aa: CASRNQNPWEYF; cdr3_nt: TGTGCCAGCAGAAATCAGAACCCCTGGGAGTACTTC
v_call: TRBV6-5; clone_size: few; d_call: -; j_call: TRBJ1-2; cdr3_aa: CASSTNYGYTF; cdr3_nt: TGTGCCAGCAGCACTAACTATGGCTACACCTTC
v_call: TRBV6-5; clone_size: once; d_call: -; j_call: TRBJ2-3; cdr3_aa: CASIAGSSTDTQYF; cdr3_nt: TGTGCCAGCATTGCGGGGAGTAGCACAGATACGCAGTATTTT
v_call: TRBV3-1/TRBV3-2; clone_size: -; d_call: -; j_call: TRBJ1-2; cdr3_aa: CASSQRGEDYGYTF; cdr3_nt: TGTGCCAGCAGCCAGCGGGGGGAGGACTATGGCTACACCTTC
v_call: TRBV4-3; clone_size: -; d_call: TRBD1; j_call: TRBJ1-6; cdr3_aa: CASSQDGTGGYSPLHF; cdr3_nt: TGCGCCAGCAGCCAAGACGGGACAGGGGGCTATTCACCCCTCCACTTT
v_call: TRBV24-1; clone_size: -; d_call: TRBD2; j_call: TRBJ2-3; cdr3_aa: CATSDSGGVVIPDTQYF; cdr3_nt: TGTGCCACCAGTGACAGCGGGGGGGTTGTAATCCCAGATACGCAGTATTTT
v_call: TRBV9; clone_size: -; d_call: -; j_call: TRBJ1-1; cdr3_aa: CASSGRQTNTEAFF; cdr3_nt: TGTGCCAGCAGCGGGCGACAGACGAACACTGAAGCTTTCTTT
v_call: TRBV5-1; clone_size: -; d_call: -; j_call: TRBJ2-3; cdr3_aa: CASSPRQASSSTDTQYF; cdr3_nt: TGCGCCAGCAGCCCGAGACAGGCATCTTCTAGCACAGATACGCAGTATTTT
v_call: TRBV29-1; clone_size: -; d_call: -; j_call: TRBJ1-4; cdr3_aa: CSVEEPTNNEKLFF; cdr3_nt: TGCAGCGTTGAAGAGCCCACGAATAATGAAAAACTGTTTTTT
v_call: TRBV5-6; clone_size: -; d_call: TRBD1; j_call: TRBJ1-5; cdr3_aa: CASSPRGRGHNQPQHF; cdr3_nt: TGTGCCAGCAGCCCACGGGGCAGGGGGCATAATCAGCCCCAGCATTTT
v_call: TRBV11-2; clone_size: -; d_call: TRBD1; j_call: TRBJ1-2; cdr3_aa: CASSYSDRGHGYTF; cdr3_nt: TGTGCCAGCAGCTACAGTGACAGGGGGCATGGCTACACCTTC
v_call: TRBV7-9; clone_size: few; d_call: -; j_call: TRBJ2-3; cdr3_aa: CASSPRGPDTQYF; cdr3_nt: TGTGCCAGCAGCCCCCGTGGACCAGATACGCAGTATTTT
v_call: TRBV6-5; clone_size: -; d_call: -; j_call: TRBJ2-7; cdr3_aa: CASMAGLGEQYF; cdr3_nt: TGTGCCAGCATGGCAGGGTTAGGCGAGCAGTACTTC
v_call: TRBV20-1; clone_size: -; d_call: -; j_call: TRBJ2-5; cdr3_aa: CSASFLGARGETQYF; cdr3_nt: TGCAGTGCTAGTTTTCTTGGGGCCCGAGGGGAGACCCAGTACTTC
v_call: TRBV5-4; clone_size: -; d_call: -; j_call: TRBJ1-2; cdr3_aa: CASSLDNFYGYTF; cdr3_nt: TGTGCCAGCAGCCTGGACAACTTCTATGGCTACACCTTC
v_call: TRBV7-3; clone_size: -; d_call: TRBD1; j_call: TRBJ2-7; cdr3_aa: CASSANRGYEQYF; cdr3_nt: TGTGCCAGCAGCGCAAACAGGGGCTACGAGCAGTACTTC
v_call: TRBV7-2; clone_size: -; d_call: -; j_call: TRBJ2-5; cdr3_aa: CASSLSGRGQETQYF; cdr3_nt: TGTGCCAGCAGCTTATCGGGCCGCGGTCAAGAGACCCAGTACTTC
v_call: TRBV7-2; clone_size: once; d_call: TRBD1; j_call: TRBJ2-1; cdr3_aa: CASSKNRGSSYNEQFF; cdr3_nt: TGTGCCAGCAGCAAAAACAGGGGAAGCTCCTACAATGAGCAGTTCTTC
v_call: TRBV7-9; clone_size: -; d_call: TRBD1; j_call: TRBJ1-4; cdr3_aa: CASSSGQTNEKLFF; cdr3_nt: TGTGCCAGCAGCTCGGGACAGACTAATGAAAAACTGTTTTTT
v_call: TRBV2; clone_size: -; d_call: TRBD1; j_call: TRBJ1-2; cdr3_aa: CASSLPSGTGGPGGYGYTF; cdr3_nt: TGTGCCAGCAGTCTACCTTCCGGGACAGGGGGCCCTGGTGGCTATGGCTACACCTTC
v_call: TRBV2; clone_size: -; d_call: TRBD1; j_call: TRBJ2-7; cdr3_aa: CASRRGGQESYEQYF; cdr3_nt: TGTGCCAGCAGGAGAGGTGGACAGGAATCCTACGAGCAGTACTTC
v_call: TRBV3-1/TRBV3-2; clone_size: -; d_call: -; j_call: TRBJ1-4; cdr3_aa: CASSRGRRDEKLFF; cdr3_nt: TGTGCCAGCAGCCGGGGCCGGAGGGATGAAAAACTGTTTTTT
v_call: TRBV18; clone_size: -; d_call: -; j_call: TRBJ1-3; cdr3_aa: CASSPANSGNTIYF; cdr3_nt: TGTGCCAGCTCACCGGCGAACTCTGGAAACACCATATATTTT
v_call: TRBV7-2; clone_size: -; d_call: -; j_call: TRBJ1-3; cdr3_aa: CASSLEAGPGNTIYF; cdr3_nt: TGTGCCAGCAGCTTAGAGGCGGGACCTGGAAACACCATATATTTT
v_call: TRBV3-1/TRBV3-2; clone_size: once; d_call: -; j_call: TRBJ2-5; cdr3_aa: CASSLGSVKRSATQYF; cdr3_nt: TGTGCCAGCAGCCTAGGCTCGGTTAAAAGAAGTGCGACCCAGTACTTC
v_call: TRBV11-3; clone_size: -; d_call: -; j_call: TRBJ2-3; cdr3_aa: CASSLGSGVGTDTQYF; cdr3_nt: TGTGCCAGCAGCTTAGGGTCGGGGGTAGGCACAGATACGCAGTATTTT
v_call: TRBV7-2; clone_size: once; d_call: -; j_call: TRBJ1-5; cdr3_aa: CASSLTPNSNQPQHF; cdr3_nt: TGTGCCAGCAGCTTGACCCCGAATAGCAATCAGCCCCAGCATTTT
v_call: TRBV7-2; clone_size: -; d_call: -; j_call: TRBJ1-3; cdr3_aa: CASSPIGGDDSGNTIYF; cdr3_nt: TGTGCCAGCAGCCCGATCGGGGGGGACGACTCTGGAAACACCATATATTTT
v_call: TRBV9; clone_size: -; d_call: TRBD2; j_call: TRBJ2-1; cdr3_aa: CASSVGELGGYNEQFF; cdr3_nt: TGTGCCAGCAGCGTAGGGGAATTGGGGGGGTACAATGAGCAGTTCTTC
v_call: TRBV3-1/TRBV3-2; clone_size: -; d_call: -; j_call: TRBJ2-2; cdr3_aa: CASSQNAPGELFF; cdr3_nt: TGTGCCAGCAGCCAAAATGCCCCCGGGGAGCTGTTTTTT
v_call: TRBV18; clone_size: -; d_call: -; j_call: TRBJ1-2; cdr3_aa: CASSPPTANYGYTF; cdr3_nt: TGTGCCAGCTCACCACCGACAGCCAACTATGGCTACACCTTC
v_call: TRBV3-1/TRBV3-2; clone_size: -; d_call: TRBD2; j_call: TRBJ2-5; cdr3_aa: CASSPYLPFDSGGKETQYF; cdr3_nt: TGTGCCAGCAGCCCCTACCTACCCTTCGATAGCGGGGGGAAAGAGACCCAGTACTTC
v_call: TRBV4-2; clone_size: -; d_call: -; j_call: TRBJ2-1; cdr3_aa: CASSQEAVRGGNEQFF; cdr3_nt: TGTGCCAGCAGCCAAGAAGCCGTGAGGGGGGGTAATGAGCAGTTCTTC
v_call: TRBV13; clone_size: few; d_call: -; j_call: TRBJ1-2; cdr3_aa: CASSAGGPYGYTF; cdr3_nt: TGTGCCAGCAGCGCAGGTGGGCCCTATGGCTACACCTTC
v_call: TRBV27; clone_size: -; d_call: -; j_call: TRBJ1-6; cdr3_aa: CASSSWTDNSPLHF; cdr3_nt: TGTGCCAGCAGTTCCTGGACAGATAATTCACCCCTCCACTTT
v_call: TRBV9; clone_size: -; d_call: -; j_call: TRBJ1-2; cdr3_aa: CASSVGGRGVHYTF; cdr3_nt: TGTGCCAGCAGCGTCGGGGGCAGGGGTGTACACTACACCTTC
v_call: TRBV14; clone_size: -; d_call: TRBD1; j_call: TRBJ1-2; cdr3_aa: CASSQGGTGTGYTF; cdr3_nt: TGTGCCAGCAGCCAAGGCGGGACAGGGACTGGCTACACCTTC
v_call: TRBV29-1; clone_size: -; d_call: -; j_call: TRBJ1-2; cdr3_aa: CSVEGDPTRANYGYTF; cdr3_nt: TGCAGCGTTGAAGGCGACCCCACCCGAGCTAACTATGGCTACACCTTC
v_call: TRBV10-3; clone_size: -; d_call: -; j_call: TRBJ2-3; cdr3_aa: CAIRGAVFADTQYF; cdr3_nt: TGTGCCATCCGGGGGGCCGTCTTCGCAGATACGCAGTATTTT
v_call: TRBV6-1; clone_size: once; d_call: -; j_call: TRBJ2-1; cdr3_aa: CASSEGFSAHEQFF; cdr3_nt: TGTGCCAGCAGTGAAGGTTTTAGCGCCCATGAGCAGTTCTTC
v_call: TRBV6-2/TRBV6-3; clone_size: -; d_call: -; j_call: TRBJ1-1; cdr3_aa: CASSYNGFTEAFF; cdr3_nt: TGTGCCAGCAGTTATAACGGGTTCACTGAAGCTTTCTTT
v_call: TRBV5-4; clone_size: -; d_call: -; j_call: TRBJ2-5; cdr3_aa: CASSTGVGETQYF; cdr3_nt: TGTGCCAGCAGTACCGGGGTCGGAGAGACCCAGTACTTC
v_call: TRBV5-4; clone_size: few; d_call: -; j_call: TRBJ1-2; cdr3_aa: CASSLETKQWGYTF; cdr3_nt: TGTGCCAGCAGCTTAGAGACTAAACAGTGGGGCTACACCTTC
v_call: TRBV19; clone_size: -; d_call: TRBD2; j_call: TRBJ2-5; cdr3_aa: CASSLPTSGGETQYF; cdr3_nt: TGTGCCAGTAGCCTCCCGACTAGCGGGGGAGAGACCCAGTACTTC
v_call: TRBV5-6; clone_size: -; d_call: -; j_call: TRBJ2-1; cdr3_aa: CASSLMGSYNEQFF; cdr3_nt: TGTGCCAGCAGCTTGATGGGGTCCTACAATGAGCAGTTCTTC
v_call: TRBV4-3; clone_size: -; d_call: TRBD1; j_call: TRBJ2-3; cdr3_aa: CASSQDGPTGGLGDTQYF; cdr3_nt: TGCGCCAGCAGCCAAGATGGTCCCACAGGGGGCTTGGGAGATACGCAGTATTTT
v_call: TRBV11-1; clone_size: once; d_call: -; j_call: TRBJ2-6; cdr3_aa: CASSLLPSSGANVLTF; cdr3_nt: TGTGCCAGCAGCTTACTTCCTAGCTCTGGGGCCAACGTCCTGACTTTC
v_call: TRBV12-3/TRBV12-4; clone_size: -; d_call: -; j_call: TRBJ2-5; cdr3_aa: CASSWGGSWTQYF; cdr3_nt: TGTGCCAGCAGTTGGGGCGGGTCCTGGACCCAGTACTTC